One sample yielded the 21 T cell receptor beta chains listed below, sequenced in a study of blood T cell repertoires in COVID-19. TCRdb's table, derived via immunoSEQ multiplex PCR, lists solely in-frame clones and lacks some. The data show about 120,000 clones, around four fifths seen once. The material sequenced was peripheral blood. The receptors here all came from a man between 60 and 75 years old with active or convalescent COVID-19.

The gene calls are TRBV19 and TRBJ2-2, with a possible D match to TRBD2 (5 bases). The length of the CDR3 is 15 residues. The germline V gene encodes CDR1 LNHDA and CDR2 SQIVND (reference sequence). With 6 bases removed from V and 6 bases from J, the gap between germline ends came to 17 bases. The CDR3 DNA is TGTGCCAGTAGCAAGAGAGAGGGATTTTCCGGGGAGCTGTTTTTT. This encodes CASSKREGFSGELFF.

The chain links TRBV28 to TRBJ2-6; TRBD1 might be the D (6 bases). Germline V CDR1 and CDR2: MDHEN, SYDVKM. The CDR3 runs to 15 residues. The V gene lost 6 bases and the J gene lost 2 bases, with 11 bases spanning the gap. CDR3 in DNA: TGTGCCAGCAGCCACAACAGGGCTGGGGCCAACGTCCTGACTTTC. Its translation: CASSHNRAGANVLTF.

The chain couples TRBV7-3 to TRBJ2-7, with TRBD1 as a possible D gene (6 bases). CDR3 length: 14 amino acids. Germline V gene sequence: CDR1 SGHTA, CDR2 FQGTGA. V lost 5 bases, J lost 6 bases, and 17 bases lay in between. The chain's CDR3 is CASSGDTGPGEQYF. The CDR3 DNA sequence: TGTGCCAGCAGCGGTGACACAGGGCCGGGCGAGCAGTACTTC.

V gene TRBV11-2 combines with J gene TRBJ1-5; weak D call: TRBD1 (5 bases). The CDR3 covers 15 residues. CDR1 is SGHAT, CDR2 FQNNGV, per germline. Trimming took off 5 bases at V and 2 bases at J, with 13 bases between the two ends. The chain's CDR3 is CASSISGIGNQPQHF. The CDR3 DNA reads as TGTGCCAGCAGCATCTCAGGGATAGGCAATCAGCCCCAGCATTTT.

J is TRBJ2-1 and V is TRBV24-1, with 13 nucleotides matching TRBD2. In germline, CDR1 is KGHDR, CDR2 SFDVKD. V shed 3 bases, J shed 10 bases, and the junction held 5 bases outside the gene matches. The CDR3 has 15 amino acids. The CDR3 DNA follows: TGTGCCACCAGTGATGCAGGACTAGCGGGGGTAGAGCAGTTCTTC. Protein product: CATSDAGLAGVEQFF.

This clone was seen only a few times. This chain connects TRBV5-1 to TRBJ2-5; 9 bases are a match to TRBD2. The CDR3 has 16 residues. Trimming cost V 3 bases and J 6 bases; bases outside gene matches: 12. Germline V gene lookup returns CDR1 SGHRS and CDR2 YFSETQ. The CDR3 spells CASSSKTSGTIQTQYF. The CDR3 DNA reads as TGCGCCAGCAGCTCCAAGACTAGCGGCACCATCCAGACCCAGTACTTC.

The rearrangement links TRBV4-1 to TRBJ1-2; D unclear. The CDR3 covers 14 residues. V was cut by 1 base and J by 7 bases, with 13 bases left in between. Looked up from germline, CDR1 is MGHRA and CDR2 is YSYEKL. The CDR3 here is CASSQAQFSGGYTF. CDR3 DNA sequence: TGCGCCAGCAGCCAAGCACAGTTTTCCGGTGGCTACACCTTC.

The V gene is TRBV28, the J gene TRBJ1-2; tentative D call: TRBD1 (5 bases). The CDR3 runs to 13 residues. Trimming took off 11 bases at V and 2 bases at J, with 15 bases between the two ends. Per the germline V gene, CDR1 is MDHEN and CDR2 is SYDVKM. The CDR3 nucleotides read TGTGCCCTCCTGGGGGAGGGAAACTATGGCTACACCTTC. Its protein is CALLGEGNYGYTF.

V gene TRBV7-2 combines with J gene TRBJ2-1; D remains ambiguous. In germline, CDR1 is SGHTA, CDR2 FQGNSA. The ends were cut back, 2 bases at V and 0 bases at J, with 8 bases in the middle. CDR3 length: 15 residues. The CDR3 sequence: CASSLSASSYNEQFF. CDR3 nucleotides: TGTGCCAGCAGCTTATCCGCGAGCTCCTACAATGAGCAGTTCTTC.

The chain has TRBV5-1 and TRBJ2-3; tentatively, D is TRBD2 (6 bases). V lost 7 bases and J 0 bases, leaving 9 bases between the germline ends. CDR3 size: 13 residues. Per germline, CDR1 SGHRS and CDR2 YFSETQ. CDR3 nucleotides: TGCGCCAGCTCCAGCGGGAGCACAGATACGCAGTATTTT. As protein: CASSSGSTDTQYF. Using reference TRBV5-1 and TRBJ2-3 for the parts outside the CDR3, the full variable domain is KAGVTQTPRYLIKTRGQQVTLSCSPISGHRSVSWYQQTPGQGLQFLFEYFSETQRNKGNFPGRFSGRQFSNSRSEMNVSTLELGDSALYLCASSSGSTDTQYFGPGTRLTVL.

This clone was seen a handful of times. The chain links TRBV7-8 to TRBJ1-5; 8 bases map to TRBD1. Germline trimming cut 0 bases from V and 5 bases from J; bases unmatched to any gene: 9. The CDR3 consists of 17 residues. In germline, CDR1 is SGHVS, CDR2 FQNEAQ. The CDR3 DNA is TGTGCCAGCAGCTTAGCCGGAGGACAGGGTTCGTATCAGCCCCAGCATTTT. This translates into CASSLAGGQGSYQPQHF.

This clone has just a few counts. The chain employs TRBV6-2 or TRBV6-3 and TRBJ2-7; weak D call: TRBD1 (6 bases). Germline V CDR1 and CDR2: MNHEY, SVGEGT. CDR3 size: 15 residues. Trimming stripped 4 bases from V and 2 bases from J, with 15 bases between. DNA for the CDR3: TGTGCCAGCAGTTCCCACCAGGGGCAGGCCTACGAGCAGTACTTC. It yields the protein CASSSHQGQAYEQYF.

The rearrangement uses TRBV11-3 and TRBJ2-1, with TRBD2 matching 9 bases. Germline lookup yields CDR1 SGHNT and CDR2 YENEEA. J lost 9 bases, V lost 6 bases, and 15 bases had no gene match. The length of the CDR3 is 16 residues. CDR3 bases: TGTGCCAGCAGAGACGGATTAGCGGGAGTTGCGGGTGAGCAGTTCTTC. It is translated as CASRDGLAGVAGEQFF.

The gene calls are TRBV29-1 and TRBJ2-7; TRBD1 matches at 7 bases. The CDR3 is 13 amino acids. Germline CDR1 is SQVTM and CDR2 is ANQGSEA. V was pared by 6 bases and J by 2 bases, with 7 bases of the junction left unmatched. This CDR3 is CSVRTGEPYEQYF. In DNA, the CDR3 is TGCAGCGTCCGGACAGGTGAGCCCTACGAGCAGTACTTC.

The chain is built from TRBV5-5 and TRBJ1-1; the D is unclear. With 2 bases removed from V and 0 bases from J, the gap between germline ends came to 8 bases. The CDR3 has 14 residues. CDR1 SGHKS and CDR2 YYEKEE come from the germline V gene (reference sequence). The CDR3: CASSFSPLNTEAFF. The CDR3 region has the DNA TGTGCCAGCAGCTTTAGCCCATTGAACACTGAAGCTTTCTTT.

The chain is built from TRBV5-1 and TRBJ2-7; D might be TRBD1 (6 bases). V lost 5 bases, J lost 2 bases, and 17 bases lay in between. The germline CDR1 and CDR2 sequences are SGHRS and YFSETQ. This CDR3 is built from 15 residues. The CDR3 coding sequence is TGCGCCAGCAGGGCCAGACAGGCTGGGCCCTACGAGCAGTACTTC. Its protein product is CASRARQAGPYEQYF.

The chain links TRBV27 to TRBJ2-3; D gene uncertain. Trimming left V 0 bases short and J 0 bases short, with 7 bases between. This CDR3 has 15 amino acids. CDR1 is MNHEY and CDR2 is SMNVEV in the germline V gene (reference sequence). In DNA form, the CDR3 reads TGTGCCAGCAGTTTATCTCTCCTTAGCACAGATACGCAGTATTTT. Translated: CASSLSLLSTDTQYF.

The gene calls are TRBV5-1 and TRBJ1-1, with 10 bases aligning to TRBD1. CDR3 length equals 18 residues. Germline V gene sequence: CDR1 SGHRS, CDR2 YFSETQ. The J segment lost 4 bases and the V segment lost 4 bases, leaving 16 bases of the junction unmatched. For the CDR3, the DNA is TGCGCCAGCAGCAACAAGGCCGGGACAGGGGCGATTAGCACTGAAGCTTTCTTT. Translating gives CASSNKAGTGAISTEAFF.

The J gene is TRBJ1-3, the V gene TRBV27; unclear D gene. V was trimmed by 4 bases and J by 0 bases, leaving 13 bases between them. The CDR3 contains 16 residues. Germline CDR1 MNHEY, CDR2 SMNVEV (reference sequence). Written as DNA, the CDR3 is TGTGCCAGCAGTTCCCTAACAGCCAACTCTGGAAACACCATATATTTT. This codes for CASSSLTANSGNTIYF.

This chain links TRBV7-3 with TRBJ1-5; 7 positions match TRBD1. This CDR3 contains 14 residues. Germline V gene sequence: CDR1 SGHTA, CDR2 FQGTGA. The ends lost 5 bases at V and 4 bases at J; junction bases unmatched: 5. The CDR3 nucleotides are TGTGCCAGCAGCCAAAACAGGGGAAATCAGCCCCAGCATTTT. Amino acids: CASSQNRGNQPQHF.

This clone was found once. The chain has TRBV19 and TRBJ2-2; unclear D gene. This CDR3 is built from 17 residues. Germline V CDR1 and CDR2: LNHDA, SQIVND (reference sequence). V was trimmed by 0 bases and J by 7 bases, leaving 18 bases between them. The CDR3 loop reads CASSIDPPPIRDGELFF. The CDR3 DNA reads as TGTGCCAGTAGTATAGACCCTCCCCCTATTCGAGACGGGGAGCTGTTTTTT.